Below, 10 T cell receptor beta chains from the same sample are listed, as sequenced in a study of blood T cell repertoires in COVID-19. Using immunoSEQ multiplex PCR, the repertoire was profiled, and TCRdb retains in-frame clones only, with some absent. The table includes roughly 380,000 clones, around 85% detected once. Input material: peripheral blood. The receptors were sampled from a woman younger than 35 with acute or convalescent COVID-19.

At least ten counts were recorded for this clone. For the CDR3, the DNA is TGCGCCAGCAGCGCGGACAGGGGAGGACACGAGCAGTACTTC. It codes for CASSADRGGHEQYF. The chain has TRBV10-1 and TRBJ2-7; 9 bases are a match to TRBD1. J lost 5 bases, V lost 6 bases, and 8 bases had no gene match. This CDR3 is 14 amino acids long. Looked up from germline, CDR1 is WNHNN and CDR2 is SYGVQD (reference sequence).

The chain joins TRBV10-2 to TRBJ1-4, with D possibly being TRBD1 (5 bases). The ends were cut back, 5 bases at V and 7 bases at J, with 17 bases in the middle. Germline V gene sequence: CDR1 WSHSY, CDR2 SAAADI. This CDR3 comprises 15 residues. CDR3 DNA: TGCGCCAGCAGTCCCCAGACAGATTCGGGTGAAAAACTGTTTTTT. It specifies CASSPQTDSGEKLFF.

V and J are TRBV11-2 and TRBJ2-2; the D gene is possibly TRBD1 (7 bases). This CDR3 comprises 15 residues. Germline values: CDR1 SGHAT, CDR2 FQNNGV. Deletions cut 5 bases from V and 7 bases from J, with 17 bases between. Written as DNA, the CDR3 is TGTGCCAGCAGCCCTTTGGAGGGGGCGGGCGGGGAGCTGTTTTTT. It yields the protein CASSPLEGAGGELFF.

This chain joins TRBV19 and TRBJ2-7; 8 nucleotides align to TRBD2. Germline V lookup: CDR1 LNHDA, CDR2 SQIVND (reference sequence). The J segment lost 2 bases and the V segment lost 3 bases, leaving 9 bases of the junction unmatched. This CDR3 is built from 16 residues. The DNA for the CDR3 is TGTGCCAGTAGTATGGGGGGCCGGGAGGGCACCTACGAGCAGTACTTC. The encoded protein is CASSMGGREGTYEQYF.

V is TRBV2 and J is TRBJ1-1, with D possibly being TRBD1 (5 bases). Between the trimmed V and J ends, which lost 5 bases and 7 bases, there was a span of 8 bases. This CDR3 spans 11 amino acids. Germline V lookup: CDR1 SNHLY, CDR2 FYNNEI. CDR3 region: CASSRQIEAFF. CDR3 bases: TGTGCCAGCAGTCGACAGATTGAAGCTTTCTTT.

This chain joins TRBV6-5 and TRBJ1-5; D not resolved. This CDR3 is built from 14 residues. V was shortened by 4 bases and J by 2 bases, with 9 bases between the two germline ends. Germline V CDR1 and CDR2: MNHEY, SVGAGI. The CDR3 loop is CASSLAAGNQPQHF. The DNA of the CDR3 is TGTGCCAGCAGTTTGGCGGCGGGCAATCAGCCCCAGCATTTT.

This rearrangement joins TRBV9 to TRBJ2-1; 11 nucleotides agree with TRBD2. Germline CDR1 and CDR2: SGDLS and YYNGEE. Germline trimming cut 4 bases from V and 1 base from J; bases unmatched to any gene: 19. The CDR3 has 21 residues. CDR3 sequence: CASSSTTVGSSGGGSYNEQFF. CDR3 bases: TGTGCCAGCAGCTCCACAACGGTTGGGAGTAGCGGGGGGGGATCCTACAATGAGCAGTTCTTC.

This CDR3 reads CASSPGQGRYEQYF. The CDR3 DNA reads as TGTGCCAGCAGCCCGGGACAGGGTAGGTACGAGCAGTACTTC. This chain connects TRBV3-1 (or the pseudogene TRBV3-2) to TRBJ2-7, with 9 bases aligning to TRBD1. V gave up 4 bases and J gave up 4 bases; unmatched junction bases: 5. From germline, CDR1 is LGHDT and CDR2 YNNKEL (reference sequence). The CDR3 runs to 14 residues.

V gene TRBV5-6 combines with J gene TRBJ1-2; the D is unclear. V was clipped by 0 bases and J by 8 bases, with 20 bases between them. CDR1 and CDR2 from the germline V gene are SGHDT and YYEEEE. The CDR3 extends over 16 amino acids. This CDR3 is CASSLVEGGGLTGYTF. CDR3 nucleotide sequence: TGTGCCAGCAGCTTGGTAGAGGGTGGAGGCCTTACGGGCTACACCTTC.

The V and J genes are TRBV7-2 and TRBJ2-2; 8 positions match TRBD2. Per germline, CDR1 SGHTA and CDR2 FQGNSA. Germline trimming cut 3 bases from V and 7 bases from J; bases unmatched to any gene: 10. The CDR3 has 16 amino acids. The CDR3 nucleotides are TGTGCCAGCAGCTTTTTGCGGGGGGCCGTGGGCGGGGAGCTGTTTTTT. It encodes CASSFLRGAVGGELFF.